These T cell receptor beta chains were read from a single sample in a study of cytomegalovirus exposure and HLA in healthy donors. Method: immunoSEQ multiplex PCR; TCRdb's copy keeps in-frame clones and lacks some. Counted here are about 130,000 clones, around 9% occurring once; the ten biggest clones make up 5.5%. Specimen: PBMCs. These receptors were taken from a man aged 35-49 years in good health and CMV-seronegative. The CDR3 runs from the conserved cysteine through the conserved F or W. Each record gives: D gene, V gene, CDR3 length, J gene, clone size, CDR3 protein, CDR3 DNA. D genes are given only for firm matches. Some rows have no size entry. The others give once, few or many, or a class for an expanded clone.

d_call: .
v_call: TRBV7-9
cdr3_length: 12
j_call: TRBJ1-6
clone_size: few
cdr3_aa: CASSLPNSPLHF
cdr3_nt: TGTGCCAGCAGCTTACCAAATTCACCCCTCCACTTT

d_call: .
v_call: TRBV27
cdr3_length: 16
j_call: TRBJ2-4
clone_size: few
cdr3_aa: CASSPGQRNPWDIQYF
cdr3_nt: TGTGCCAGCAGTCCGGGTCAGCGCAACCCATGGGACATTCAGTACTTC

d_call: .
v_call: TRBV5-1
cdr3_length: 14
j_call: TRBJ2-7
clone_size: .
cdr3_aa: CASSLGDLSYEQYF
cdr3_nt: TGCGCCAGCAGCTTGGGGGACTTATCCTACGAGCAGTACTTC

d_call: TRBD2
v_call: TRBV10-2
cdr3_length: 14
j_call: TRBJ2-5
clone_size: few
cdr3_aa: CASRLAGGQETQYF
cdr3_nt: TGCGCCAGCCGACTAGCGGGGGGGCAAGAGACCCAGTACTTC

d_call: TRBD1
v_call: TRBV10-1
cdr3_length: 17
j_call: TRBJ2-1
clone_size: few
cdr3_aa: CASSDTGGRGSYNEQFF
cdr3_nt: TGCGCCAGCAGTGACACGGGTGGCAGGGGGTCCTACAATGAGCAGTTCTTC

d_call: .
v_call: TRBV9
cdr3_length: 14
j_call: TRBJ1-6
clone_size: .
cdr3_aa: CASSVGGGESPLHF
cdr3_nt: TGTGCCAGCAGCGTAGGAGGGGGTGAGTCACCCCTCCACTTT

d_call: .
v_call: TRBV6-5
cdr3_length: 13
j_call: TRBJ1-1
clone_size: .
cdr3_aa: CASSPDILTEAFF
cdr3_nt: TGTGCCAGCAGTCCCGACATCCTCACTGAAGCTTTCTTT

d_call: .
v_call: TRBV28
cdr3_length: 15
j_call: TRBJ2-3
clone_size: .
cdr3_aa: CASSLYESGTDTQYF
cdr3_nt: TGTGCCAGCAGTTTATACGAGAGCGGCACAGATACGCAGTATTTT

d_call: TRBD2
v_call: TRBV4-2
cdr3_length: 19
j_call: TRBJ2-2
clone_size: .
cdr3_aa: CASSLPGTSGGADTGELFF
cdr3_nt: TGTGCCAGCAGCCTACCCGGGACTAGCGGGGGGGCCGACACCGGGGAGCTGTTTTTT

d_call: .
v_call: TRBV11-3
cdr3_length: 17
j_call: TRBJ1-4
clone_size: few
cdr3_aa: CASRPNVRQGSNEKLFF
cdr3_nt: TGTGCCAGCAGACCCAATGTTAGGCAGGGTAGTAATGAAAAACTGTTTTTT

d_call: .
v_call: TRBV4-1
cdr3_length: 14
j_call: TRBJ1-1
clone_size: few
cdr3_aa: CASSQPPRDTEAFF
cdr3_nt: TGCGCCAGCAGCCAACCACCCAGGGACACTGAAGCTTTCTTT

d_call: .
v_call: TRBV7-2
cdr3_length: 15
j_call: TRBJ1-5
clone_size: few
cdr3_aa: CASSLEWAGNQPQHF
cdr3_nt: TGTGCCAGCAGCTTAGAGTGGGCAGGCAATCAGCCCCAGCATTTT

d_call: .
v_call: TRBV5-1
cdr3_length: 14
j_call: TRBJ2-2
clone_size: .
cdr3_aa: CASSLAQHTGELFF
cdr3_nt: TGCGCCAGCAGCTTGGCACAGCACACCGGGGAGCTGTTTTTT

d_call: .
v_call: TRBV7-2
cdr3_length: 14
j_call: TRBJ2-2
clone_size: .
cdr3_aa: CASSNRGGGGELFF
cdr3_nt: TGTGCCAGCAGCAACAGGGGAGGCGGCGGGGAGCTGTTTTTT

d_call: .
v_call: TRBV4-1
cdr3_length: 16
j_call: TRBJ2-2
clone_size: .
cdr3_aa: CASSRPGLTNTGELFF
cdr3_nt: TGCGCCAGCAGCCGGCCGGGACTCACTAACACCGGGGAGCTGTTTTTT

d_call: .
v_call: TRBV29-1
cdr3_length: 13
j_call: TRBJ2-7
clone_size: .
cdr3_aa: CSVEWESSYEQYF
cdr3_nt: TGCAGCGTTGAATGGGAGAGCTCCTACGAGCAGTACTTC

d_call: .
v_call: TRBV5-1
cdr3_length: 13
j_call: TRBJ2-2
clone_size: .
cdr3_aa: CASRQGGTGELFF
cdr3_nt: TGCGCCAGCAGGCAGGGTGGCACCGGGGAGCTGTTTTTT

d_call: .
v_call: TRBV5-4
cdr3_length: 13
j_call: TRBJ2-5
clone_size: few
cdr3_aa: CASRRSSGGAQYF
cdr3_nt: TGTGCCAGCCGCAGGTCCTCAGGCGGGGCCCAGTACTTC

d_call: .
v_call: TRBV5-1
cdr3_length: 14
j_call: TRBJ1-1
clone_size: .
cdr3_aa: CASYQTGTNTEAFF
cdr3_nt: TGCGCCAGCTACCAGACCGGGACTAACACTGAAGCTTTCTTT

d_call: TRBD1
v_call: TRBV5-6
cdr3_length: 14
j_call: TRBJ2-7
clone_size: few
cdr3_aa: CASSLGQGSYEQYF
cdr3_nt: TGTGCCAGCAGCTTGGGACAGGGATCCTACGAGCAGTACTTC